This T cell receptor (beta chain) was documented in a study of shared clonotypes between healthy human individuals. Points from the study as a whole: Sequencing depth was expected to affect clonotype sharing among donors. The sole specimen, blood, was sampled, and tissue repertoires likely differ. Generally, estimated richness proved larger in naive subsets than it did in memory subsets.

CDR3 length: 15 residues. Per germline, CDR1 SGHNT and CDR2 YYREEE (reference sequence). V dropped 3 bases and J dropped 2; count of bases not matched to a gene: 6. Method: immunoSEQ multiplex PCR; TCRdb's copy keeps in-frame clones and lacks some. The sample has some 1,100,000 clones; 75% to 80% are singletons. This clone showed up just a few times. Its antigen is unidentified. The J gene is TRBJ2-5, the V gene TRBV5-4, with 8 bases fitting TRBD1. The clonotype originates from a man aged 18 to 29 in good health. Some clones in this sample may be carry-over from other donors' samples. What was sequenced was memory CD4+ T cells from PBMCs. The subset here: CD45RA-negative fraction. The CDR3: CASSSEQGAQETQYF. The CDR3 nucleotides are TGTGCCAGCAGCTCTGAGCAGGGGGCACAAGAGACCCAGTACTTC.